This record covers a single T cell receptor (beta chain). Its antigen is currently not known. Per-nucleotide qualities are absent, and no much larger clonotype sits a single base away. Instrument used: Illumina HiSeq 1500. TCRdb applied fastp at Q25 and MiXCR to the public reads, then kept only in-frame beta chains. One record per CDR3 amino acid sequence lists the most common genes and DNA. The sample profile shows 200,000 to 250,000 distinct CDR3 sequences; approximately 38% of them were found once. Of the sample, more than 50% is held by the ten largest clones. The CDR3 has 15 amino acids, counting the end cysteine and phenylalanine. The read is trimmed to its CDR3 DNA, 45 bases read in frame from base 1. Between the V and J ends, shortened by 5 bases and 1 base respectively, the junction contains 12 bases. In the germline V gene, CDR1 corresponds to SGHTA and CDR2 to FQGTGA. The treatment or condition label, as the study defines it: in vitro stimulation with specific CMV peptide epitopes to enrich CMV-specific T cells.

The sample comes from a study of T cell repertoires in cytomegalovirus infection (dated by TCRdb to the late 2010s). About the investigation overall: Peptide stimulations targeted recently identified HLA-C-restricted CMV epitopes, whose presentation resists viral immunomodulation, together with well-studied HLA-B-restricted epitopes. The HLA type of each donor mattered for the analysis, because public TCR beta signatures pointed to carriage of CMV infection along with the matching HLA type. Broad study findings and their caveats: In both this cohort and an independent cohort of over 350 donors, the cumulative frequency of public TCR beta family members distinguished carriers of CMV infection plus the relevant HLA type. The ex vivo response was dominated by HLA-C-restricted CMV-specific TCR beta clonotypes, which also provided the single most frequent clonotype in two of eight donors.

This specimen was CD8+ T cells from cultured PBMCs, taken from culture after CMV antigen stimulation. The TCR was taken from a human donor in good health (CMV status not recorded). Some clones in this sample may be carry-over from other donors' samples. In this chain, TRBV7-3 is recombined with TRBJ2-1; tentative D gene TRBD2, with 5 bases matching. The DNA sequence is TGTGCCAGCAGCGGGGAGTCGAGTTCCTACAATGAGCAGTTCTTC. This translates into CASSGESSSYNEQFF.